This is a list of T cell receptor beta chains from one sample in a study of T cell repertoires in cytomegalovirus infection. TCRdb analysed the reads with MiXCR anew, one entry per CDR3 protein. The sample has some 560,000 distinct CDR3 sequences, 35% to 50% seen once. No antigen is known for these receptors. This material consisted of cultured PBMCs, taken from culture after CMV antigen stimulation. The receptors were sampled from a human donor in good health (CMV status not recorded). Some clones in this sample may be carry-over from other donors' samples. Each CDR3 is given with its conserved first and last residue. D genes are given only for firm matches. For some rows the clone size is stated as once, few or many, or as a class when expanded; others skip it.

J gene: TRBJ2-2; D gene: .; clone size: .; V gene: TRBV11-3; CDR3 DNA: TGTGCCAGCAGCCCCAGCACGGCCGGGGAGCTGTTTTTT; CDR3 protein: CASSPSTAGELFF
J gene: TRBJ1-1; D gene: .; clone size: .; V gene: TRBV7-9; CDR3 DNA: TGTGCCAGCAGCCTGCTGGCGGGGAGAGAAGCTTTCTTT; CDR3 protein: CASSLLAGREAFF
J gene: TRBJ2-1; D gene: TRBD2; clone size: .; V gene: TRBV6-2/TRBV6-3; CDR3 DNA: TGTGCCAGCAGAGGACCTCCAACCGGACTAGTGCCCTACAATGAGCAGTTCTTC; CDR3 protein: CASRGPPTGLVPYNEQFF
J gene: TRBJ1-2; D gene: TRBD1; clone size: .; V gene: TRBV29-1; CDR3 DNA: TGCAGCGTTCCACGAGGACAGGGGAGCGGCTACACCTTC; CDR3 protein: CSVPRGQGSGYTF
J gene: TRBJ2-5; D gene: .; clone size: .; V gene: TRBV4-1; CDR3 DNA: TGTGCCAGCAGCCCGAGGGCGGGGGAGACCCAGTACTTC; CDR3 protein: CASSPRAGETQYF
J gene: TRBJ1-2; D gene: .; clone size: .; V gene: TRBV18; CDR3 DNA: TGTGCCAGCTCCCAAGACCCGGGGGGTGCTGGCTACACCTTC; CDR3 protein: CASSQDPGGAGYTF
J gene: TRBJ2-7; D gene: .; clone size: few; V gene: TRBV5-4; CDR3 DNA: TGTGCCAGCAGCTTCTCCGGGACACCCGAGCAGTACTTC; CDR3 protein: CASSFSGTPEQYF
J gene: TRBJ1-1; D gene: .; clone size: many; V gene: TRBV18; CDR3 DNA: TGTGCCAGCAGCCCAGGGAACACTGAAGCTTTCTTT; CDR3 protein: CASSPGNTEAFF
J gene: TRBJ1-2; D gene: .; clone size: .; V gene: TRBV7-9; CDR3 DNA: TGTGCCAGCAGCTTCAAAGGGAGCAACTATGGCTACACCTTC; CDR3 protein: CASSFKGSNYGYTF
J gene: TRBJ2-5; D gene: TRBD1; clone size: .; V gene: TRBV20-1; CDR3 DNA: TGCAGTGCTACCCCACGACAGGGTCAAGAGACCCAGTACTTC; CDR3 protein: CSATPRQGQETQYF
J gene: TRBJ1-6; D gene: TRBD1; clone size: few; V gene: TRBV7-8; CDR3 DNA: TGTGCCAGCAGGGACCGGGACAGGGGAATATATAATTCACCCCTCCACTTT; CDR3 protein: CASRDRDRGIYNSPLHF
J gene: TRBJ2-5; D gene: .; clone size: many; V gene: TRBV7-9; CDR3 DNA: TGTGCCAGCAGCTTAGGGACTGGACCCCAAGAGACCCAGTACTTC; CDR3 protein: CASSLGTGPQETQYF
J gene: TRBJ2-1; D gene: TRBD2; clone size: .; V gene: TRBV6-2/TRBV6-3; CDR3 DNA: TGTGCCAGCAGTTCCAATCGGGGACTAGCGGGGGGCCTGGAGCAGTTCTTC; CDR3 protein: CASSSNRGLAGGLEQFF
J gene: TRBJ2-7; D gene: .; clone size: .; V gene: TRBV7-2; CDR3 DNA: TGTGCCAGCAGCTCCCCGGGTGGATCTGGCAACGAGCAGTACTTC; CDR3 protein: CASSSPGGSGNEQYF
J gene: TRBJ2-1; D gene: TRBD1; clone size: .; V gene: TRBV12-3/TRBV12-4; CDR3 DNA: TGTGCCAGCAGTTCGGGACAGGCGTACAATGAGCAGTTCTTC; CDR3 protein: CASSSGQAYNEQFF
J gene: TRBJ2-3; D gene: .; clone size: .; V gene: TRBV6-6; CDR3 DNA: TGTGCCAGCATTGGGCCCAACACAGATACGCAGTATTTT; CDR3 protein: CASIGPNTDTQYF
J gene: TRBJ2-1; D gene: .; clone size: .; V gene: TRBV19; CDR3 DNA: TGTGCCAGTAGTATAGTTTTTCGAGCCCGAAGCTCCTACAATGAGCAGTTCTTC; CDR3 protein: CASSIVFRARSSYNEQFF
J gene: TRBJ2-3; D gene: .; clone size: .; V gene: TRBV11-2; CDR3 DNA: TGTGCCAGCAGCTCCAGACTATCCAAAGATACGCAGTATTTT; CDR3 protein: CASSSRLSKDTQYF
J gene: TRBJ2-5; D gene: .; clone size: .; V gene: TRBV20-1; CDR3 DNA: TGCAGTGCCCCGGCGGGGGAGACCCAGTACTTC; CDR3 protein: CSAPAGETQYF
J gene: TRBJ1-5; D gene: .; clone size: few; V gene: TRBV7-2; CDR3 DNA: TGTGCCAGCAGCTTAACGTCAGGGTTACAGCCCCAGCATTTT; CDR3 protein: CASSLTSGLQPQHF
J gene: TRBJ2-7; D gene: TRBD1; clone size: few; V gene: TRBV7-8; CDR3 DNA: TGTGCCAGCAGACAAGACAGGGGCCAGGGGTTCTACGAGCAGTACTTC; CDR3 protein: CASRQDRGQGFYEQYF
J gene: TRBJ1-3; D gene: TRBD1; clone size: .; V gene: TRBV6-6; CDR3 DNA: TGTGCCAGCAGGGAGACAGGGGGCATAATTGGAAACACCATATATTTT; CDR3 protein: CASRETGGIIGNTIYF
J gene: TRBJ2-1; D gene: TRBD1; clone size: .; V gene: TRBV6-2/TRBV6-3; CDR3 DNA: TGTGCCAGTGAGGTCAGGGGGCTAGCCATGGGCAAGAATGAGCAGTTCTTC; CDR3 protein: CASEVRGLAMGKNEQFF
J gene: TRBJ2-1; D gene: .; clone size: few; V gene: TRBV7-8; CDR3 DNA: TGTGCCAGCAGCCATACGGGACCACCGGAGGTGGAGCAGTTCTTC; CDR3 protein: CASSHTGPPEVEQFF
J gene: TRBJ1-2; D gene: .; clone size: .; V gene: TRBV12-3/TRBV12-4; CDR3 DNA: TGTGCCAGCAGTCCTGGGGGCAGTAGCTACACCTTC; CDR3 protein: CASSPGGSSYTF
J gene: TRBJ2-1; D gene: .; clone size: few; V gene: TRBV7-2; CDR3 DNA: TGTGCCAGCAGCCCCCCCTTTAAAACCTACAATGAGCAGTTCTTC; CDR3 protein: CASSPPFKTYNEQFF
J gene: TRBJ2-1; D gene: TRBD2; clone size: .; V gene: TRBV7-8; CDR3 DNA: TGTGCCAGCAGCTCCACTAGCGGGAACGGGTATGAGCAGTTCTTC; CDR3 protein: CASSSTSGNGYEQFF
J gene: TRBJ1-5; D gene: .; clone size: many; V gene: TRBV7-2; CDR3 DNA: TGTGCCAGCAGCCTGTTCAATCAGCCCCAGCATTTT; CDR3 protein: CASSLFNQPQHF
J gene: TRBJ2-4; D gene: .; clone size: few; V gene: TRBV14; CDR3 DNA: TGTGCCAGCAGCCAGAGGATCGGAAACATTCAGTACTTC; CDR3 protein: CASSQRIGNIQYF
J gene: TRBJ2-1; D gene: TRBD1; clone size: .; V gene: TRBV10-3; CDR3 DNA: TGTGCCATCAGATCGTCCGGGACAGGGGTACATGAGCAGTTCTTC; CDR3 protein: CAIRSSGTGVHEQFF
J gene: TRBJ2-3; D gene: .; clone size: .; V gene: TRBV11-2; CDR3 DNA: TGTGCCAGCGGTCGAGGGGCAGGCACAGATACGCAGTATTTT; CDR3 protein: CASGRGAGTDTQYF
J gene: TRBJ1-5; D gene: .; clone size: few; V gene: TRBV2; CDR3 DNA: TGTGCCAGCTCGGGGGAGGCCGGGCAGCCCCAGCATTTT; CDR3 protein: CASSGEAGQPQHF
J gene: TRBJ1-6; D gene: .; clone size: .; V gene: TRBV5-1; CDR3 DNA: TGCGCCAGCAGCTTGGGGGGGGCAGGTTCACCCCTCCACTTT; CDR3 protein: CASSLGGAGSPLHF
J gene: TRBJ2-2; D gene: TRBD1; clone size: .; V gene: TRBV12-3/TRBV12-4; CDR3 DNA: TGTGCCAGCAGGGGGACAGGGAATTCGGACACCGGGGAGCTGTTTTTT; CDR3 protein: CASRGTGNSDTGELFF
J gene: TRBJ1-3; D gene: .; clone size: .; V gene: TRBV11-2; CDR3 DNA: TGTGCCAGCAGCCCCCGGACGACCGGAAACACCATATATTTT; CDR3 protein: CASSPRTTGNTIYF